This TCR beta chain stems from a study of T cell therapy after organ transplantation. Study-level information: T cells were expanded 2 to 3 weeks with 30 CMV class I/II epitopes.

Sample time point: 20-29 weeks after completion of therapy. The data were produced by immunoSEQ multiplex PCR, yet TCRdb's version contains in-frame clones alone and is incomplete. Here the sample spans around 19,000 clones, roughly 84% being singletons. Study-wide results and caveats: Endogenous clonotypes not in therapy products appeared after therapy alongside transferred ones. Minimal repertoire change after therapy followed marked pretherapy expansions in nonresponders. Pretherapy CD8 clonality inversely correlated with its fold change after therapy.

Concerning this clone: No antigen is known for it. A read error may produce the germline difference seen at one junction end.

This clonotype originated in a human patient who had received a solid organ transplant and had CMV disease. Some T cells may be transferred from the graft donor. Here the sequenced sample was CD8+ T cells from blood, taken after autologous CMV-specific T cell therapy.

The CDR3 here is CASFWGQGNAEAFF. The CDR3 nucleotides read TGTGCCAGCTTCTGGGGGCAGGGGAACGCTGAAGCTTTCTTT. J is TRBJ1-1 and V is TRBV6-5, with D possibly TRBD1 on 6 matching bases. CDR3 size: 14 residues. The germline gives CDR1 MNHEY, CDR2 SVGAGI.